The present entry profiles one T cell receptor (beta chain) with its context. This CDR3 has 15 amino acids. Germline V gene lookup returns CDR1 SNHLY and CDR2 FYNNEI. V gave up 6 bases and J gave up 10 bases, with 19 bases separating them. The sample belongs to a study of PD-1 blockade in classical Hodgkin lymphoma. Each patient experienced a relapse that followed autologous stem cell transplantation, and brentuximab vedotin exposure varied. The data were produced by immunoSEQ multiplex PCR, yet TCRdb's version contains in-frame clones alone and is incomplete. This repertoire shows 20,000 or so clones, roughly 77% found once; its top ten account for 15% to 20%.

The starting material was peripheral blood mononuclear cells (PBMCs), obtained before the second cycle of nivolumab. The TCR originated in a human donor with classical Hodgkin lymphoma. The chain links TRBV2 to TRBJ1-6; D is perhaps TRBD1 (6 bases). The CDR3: CASSPGDPDRSPLHF. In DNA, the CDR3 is TGTGCCAGCAGCCCAGGGGACCCGGACCGCTCACCCCTCCACTTT.